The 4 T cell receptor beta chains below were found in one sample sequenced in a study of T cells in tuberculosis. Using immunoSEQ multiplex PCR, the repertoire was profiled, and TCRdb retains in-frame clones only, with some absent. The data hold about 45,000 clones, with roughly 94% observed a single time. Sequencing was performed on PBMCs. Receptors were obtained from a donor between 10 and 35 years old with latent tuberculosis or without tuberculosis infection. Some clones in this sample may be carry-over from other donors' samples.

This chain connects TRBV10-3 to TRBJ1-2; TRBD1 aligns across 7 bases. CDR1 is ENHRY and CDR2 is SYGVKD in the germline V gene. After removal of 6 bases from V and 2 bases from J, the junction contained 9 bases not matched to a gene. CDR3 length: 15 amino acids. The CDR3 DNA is TGTGCCATCAGCGATCTCCGACAGGGCAACTATGGCTACACCTTC. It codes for CAISDLRQGNYGYTF.

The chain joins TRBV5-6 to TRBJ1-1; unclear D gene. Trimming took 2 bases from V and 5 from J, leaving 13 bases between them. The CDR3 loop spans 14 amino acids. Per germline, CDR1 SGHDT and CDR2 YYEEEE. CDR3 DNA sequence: TGTGCCAGCAGCTTTGGCAGAAGCGGAACTGAAGCTTTCTTT. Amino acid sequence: CASSFGRSGTEAFF.

CDR3 DNA sequence: TGTGCCAGCATCGACGTCCCTGACACAGCCTACGAGCAGTACTTC. Amino acid sequence: CASIDVPDTAYEQYF. The chain combines TRBV6-1 with TRBJ2-7; D remains ambiguous. Between the trimmed V and J ends, which lost 7 bases and 2 bases, there was a span of 18 bases. The CDR3 is made up of 15 amino acids. Germline V gene sequence: CDR1 MNHNS, CDR2 SASEGT.

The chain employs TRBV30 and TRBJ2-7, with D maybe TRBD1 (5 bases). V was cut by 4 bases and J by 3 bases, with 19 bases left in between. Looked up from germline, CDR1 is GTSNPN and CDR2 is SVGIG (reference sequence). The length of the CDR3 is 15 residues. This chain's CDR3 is CAWTPWGRDLYEQYF. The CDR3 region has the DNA TGTGCCTGGACCCCATGGGGCAGGGATCTCTACGAGCAGTACTTC. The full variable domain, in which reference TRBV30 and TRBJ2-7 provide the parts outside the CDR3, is SQTIHQWPATLVQPVGSPLSLECTVEGTSNPNLYWYRQAAGRGLQLLFYSVGIGQISSEVPQNLSASRPQDRQFILSSKKLLLSDSGFYLCAWTPWGRDLYEQYFGPGTRLTVT.